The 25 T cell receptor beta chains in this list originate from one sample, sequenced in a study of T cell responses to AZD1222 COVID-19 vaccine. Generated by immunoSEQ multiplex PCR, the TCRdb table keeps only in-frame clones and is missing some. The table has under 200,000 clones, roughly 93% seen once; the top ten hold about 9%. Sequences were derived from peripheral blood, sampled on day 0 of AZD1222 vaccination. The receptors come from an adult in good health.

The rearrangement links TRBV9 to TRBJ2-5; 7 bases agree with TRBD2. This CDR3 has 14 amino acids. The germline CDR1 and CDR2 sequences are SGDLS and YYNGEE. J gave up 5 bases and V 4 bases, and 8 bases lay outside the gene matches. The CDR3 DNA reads TGTGCCAGCAGCCCTTATATGGGAGGGGAGACCCAGTACTTC. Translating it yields CASSPYMGGETQYF.

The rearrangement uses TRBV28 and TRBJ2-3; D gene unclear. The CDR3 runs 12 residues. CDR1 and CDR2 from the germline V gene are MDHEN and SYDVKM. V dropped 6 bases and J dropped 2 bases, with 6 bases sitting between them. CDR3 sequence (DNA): TGTGCCAGCAGGGCCCTCACAGATACGCAGTATTTT. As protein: CASRALTDTQYF.

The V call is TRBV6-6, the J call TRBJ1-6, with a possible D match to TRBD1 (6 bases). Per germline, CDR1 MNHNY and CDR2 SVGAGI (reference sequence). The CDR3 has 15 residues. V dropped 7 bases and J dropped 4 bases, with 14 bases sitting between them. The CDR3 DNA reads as TGTGCCAGCAACGCGAGGGGGGGGTATAATTCACCCCTCCACTTT. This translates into CASNARGGYNSPLHF.

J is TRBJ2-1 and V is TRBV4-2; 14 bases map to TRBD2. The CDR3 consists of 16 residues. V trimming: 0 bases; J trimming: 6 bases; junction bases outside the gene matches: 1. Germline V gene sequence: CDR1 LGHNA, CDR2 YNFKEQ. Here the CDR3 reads CASSQEGLAGVNEQFF. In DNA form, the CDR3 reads TGTGCCAGCAGCCAAGAGGGACTAGCGGGAGTCAATGAGCAGTTCTTC.

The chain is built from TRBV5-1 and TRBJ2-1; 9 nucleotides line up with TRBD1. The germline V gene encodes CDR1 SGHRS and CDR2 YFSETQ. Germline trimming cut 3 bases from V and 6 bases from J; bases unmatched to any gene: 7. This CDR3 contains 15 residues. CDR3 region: CASSSRTGVRNEQFF. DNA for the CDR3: TGCGCCAGCAGCTCGCGGACAGGGGTCCGCAATGAGCAGTTCTTC.

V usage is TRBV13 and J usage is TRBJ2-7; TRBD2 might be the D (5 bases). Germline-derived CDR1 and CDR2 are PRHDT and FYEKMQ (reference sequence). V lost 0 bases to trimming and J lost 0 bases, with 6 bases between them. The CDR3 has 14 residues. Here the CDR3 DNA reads TGTGCCAGCAGCTTAGGGACTACCTCCTACGAGCAGTACTTC. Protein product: CASSLGTTSYEQYF. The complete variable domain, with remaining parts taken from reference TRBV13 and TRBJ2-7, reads AAGVIQSPRHLIKEKRETATLKCYPIPRHDTVYWYQQGPGQDPQFLISFYEKMQSDKGSIPDRFSAQQFSDYHSELNMSSLELGDSALYFCASSLGTTSYEQYFGPGTRLTVT.

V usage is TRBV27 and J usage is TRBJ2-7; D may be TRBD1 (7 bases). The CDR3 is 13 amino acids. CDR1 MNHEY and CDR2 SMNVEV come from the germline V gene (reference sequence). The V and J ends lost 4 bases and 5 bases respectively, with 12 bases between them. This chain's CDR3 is CASSYPGGNEQYF. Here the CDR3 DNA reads TGTGCCAGCAGTTACCCAGGGGGGAACGAGCAGTACTTC.

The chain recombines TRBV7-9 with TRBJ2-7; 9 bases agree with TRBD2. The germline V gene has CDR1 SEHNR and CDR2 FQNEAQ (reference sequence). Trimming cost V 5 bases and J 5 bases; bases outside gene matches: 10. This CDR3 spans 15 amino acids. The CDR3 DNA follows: TGTGCCAGCAGCAAAATAGCGGGAGTTATCGACGAGCAGTACTTC. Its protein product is CASSKIAGVIDEQYF. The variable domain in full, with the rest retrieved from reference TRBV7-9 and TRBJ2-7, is DTGVSQNPRHKITKRGQNVTFRCDPISEHNRLYWYRQTLGQGPEFLTYFQNEAQLEKSRLLSDRFSAERPKGSFSTLEIQRTEQGDSAMYLCASSKIAGVIDEQYFGPGTRLTVT.

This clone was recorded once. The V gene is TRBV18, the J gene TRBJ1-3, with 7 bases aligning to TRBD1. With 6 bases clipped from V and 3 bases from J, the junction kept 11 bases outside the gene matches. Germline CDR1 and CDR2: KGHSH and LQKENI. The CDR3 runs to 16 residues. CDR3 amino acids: CASSAGQLQGGNTIYF. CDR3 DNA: TGTGCCAGCTCTGCGGGACAGCTGCAAGGTGGAAACACCATATATTTT. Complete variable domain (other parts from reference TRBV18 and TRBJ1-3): NAGVMQNPRHLVRRRGQEARLRCSPMKGHSHVYWYRQLPEEGLKFMVYLQKENIIDESGMPKERFSAEFPKEGPSILRIQQVVRGDSAAYFCASSAGQLQGGNTIYFGEGSWLTVV.

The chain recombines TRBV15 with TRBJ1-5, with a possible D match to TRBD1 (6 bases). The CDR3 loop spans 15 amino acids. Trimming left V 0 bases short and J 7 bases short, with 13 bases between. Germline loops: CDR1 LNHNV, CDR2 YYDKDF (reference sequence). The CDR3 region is CATSRDKGVWQPQHF. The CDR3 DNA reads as TGTGCCACCAGCAGAGATAAGGGGGTTTGGCAGCCCCAGCATTTT.

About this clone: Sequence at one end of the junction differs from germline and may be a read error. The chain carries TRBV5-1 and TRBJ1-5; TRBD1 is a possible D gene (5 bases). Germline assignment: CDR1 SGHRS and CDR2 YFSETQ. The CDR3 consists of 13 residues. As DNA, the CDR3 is TGCGCCCGCAGCTTGGGGGGGGGTCAGCCCCAGCATTTT. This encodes CARSLGGGQPQHF.

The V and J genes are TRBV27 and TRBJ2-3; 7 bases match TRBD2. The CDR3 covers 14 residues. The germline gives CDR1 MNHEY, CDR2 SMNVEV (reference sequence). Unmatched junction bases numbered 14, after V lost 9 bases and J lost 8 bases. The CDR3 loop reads CASRGGRDAITQYF. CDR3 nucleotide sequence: TGTGCCAGTCGCGGCGGGAGAGACGCGATTACGCAGTATTTT.

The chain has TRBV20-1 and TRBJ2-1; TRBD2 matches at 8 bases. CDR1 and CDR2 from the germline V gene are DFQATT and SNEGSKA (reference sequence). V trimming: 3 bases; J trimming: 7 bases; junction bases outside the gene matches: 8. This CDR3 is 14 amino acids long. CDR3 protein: CSASNPAGVNEQFF. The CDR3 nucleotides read TGCAGTGCTAGTAACCCAGCGGGAGTTAATGAGCAGTTCTTC.

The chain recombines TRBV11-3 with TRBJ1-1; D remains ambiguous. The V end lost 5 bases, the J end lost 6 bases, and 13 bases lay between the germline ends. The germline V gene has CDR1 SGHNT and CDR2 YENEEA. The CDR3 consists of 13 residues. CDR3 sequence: CASSKTRSSEAFF. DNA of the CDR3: TGTGCCAGCAGCAAAACACGCAGTTCTGAAGCTTTCTTT.

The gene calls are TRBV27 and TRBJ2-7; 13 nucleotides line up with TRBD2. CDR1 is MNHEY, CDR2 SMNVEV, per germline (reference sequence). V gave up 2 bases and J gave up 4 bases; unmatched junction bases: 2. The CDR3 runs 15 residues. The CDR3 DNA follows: TGTGCCAGCAGTTTACGGACTAGCGGGAGATACGAGCAGTACTTC. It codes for CASSLRTSGRYEQYF.

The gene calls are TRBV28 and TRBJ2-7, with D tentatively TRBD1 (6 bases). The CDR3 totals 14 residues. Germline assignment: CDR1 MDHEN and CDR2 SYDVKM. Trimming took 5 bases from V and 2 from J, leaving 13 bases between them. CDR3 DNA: TGTGCCAGCAGTCCCCCCGGGACACCCTACGAGCAGTACTTC. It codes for CASSPPGTPYEQYF.

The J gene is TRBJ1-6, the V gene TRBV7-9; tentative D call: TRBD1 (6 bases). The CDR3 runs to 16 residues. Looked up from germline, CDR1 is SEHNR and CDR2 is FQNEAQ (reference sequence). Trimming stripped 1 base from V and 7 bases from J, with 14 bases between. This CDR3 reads CASSLVSGRGNSPLHF. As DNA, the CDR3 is TGTGCCAGCAGCTTAGTTTCAGGAAGGGGGAATTCACCCCTCCACTTT.

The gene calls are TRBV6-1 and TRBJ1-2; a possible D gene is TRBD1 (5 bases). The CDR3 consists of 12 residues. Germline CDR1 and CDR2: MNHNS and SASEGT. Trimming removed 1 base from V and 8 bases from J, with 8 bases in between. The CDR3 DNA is TGTGCCAGCAGTGAAGGGGGGAGAGGCTACACCTTC. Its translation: CASSEGGRGYTF.

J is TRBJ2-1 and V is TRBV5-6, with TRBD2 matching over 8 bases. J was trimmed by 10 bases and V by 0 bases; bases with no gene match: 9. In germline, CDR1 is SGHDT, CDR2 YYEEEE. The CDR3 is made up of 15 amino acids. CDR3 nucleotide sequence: TGTGCCAGCAGCTTGGGGACTAGCCGGGTGGAGGAGCAGTTCTTC. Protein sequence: CASSLGTSRVEEQFF.

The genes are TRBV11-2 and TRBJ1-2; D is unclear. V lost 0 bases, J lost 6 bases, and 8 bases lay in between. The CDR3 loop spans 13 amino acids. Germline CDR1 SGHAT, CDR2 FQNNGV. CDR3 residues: CASSLEGLNGYTF. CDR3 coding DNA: TGTGCCAGCAGCTTAGAGGGGTTGAATGGCTACACCTTC.

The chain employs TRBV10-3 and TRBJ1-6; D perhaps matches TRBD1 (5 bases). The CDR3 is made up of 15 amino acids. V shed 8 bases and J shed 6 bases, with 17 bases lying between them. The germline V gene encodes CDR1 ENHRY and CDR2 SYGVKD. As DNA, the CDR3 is TGTGCCATCCGGCCTCGGGACGTAAGTAATTCACCCCTCCACTTT. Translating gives CAIRPRDVSNSPLHF.

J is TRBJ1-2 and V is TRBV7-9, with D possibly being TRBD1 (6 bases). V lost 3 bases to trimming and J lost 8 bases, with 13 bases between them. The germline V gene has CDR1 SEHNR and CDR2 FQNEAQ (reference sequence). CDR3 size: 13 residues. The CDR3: CASSFIAGEGYTF. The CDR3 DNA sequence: TGTGCCAGCAGCTTTATCGCAGGGGAAGGCTACACCTTC.

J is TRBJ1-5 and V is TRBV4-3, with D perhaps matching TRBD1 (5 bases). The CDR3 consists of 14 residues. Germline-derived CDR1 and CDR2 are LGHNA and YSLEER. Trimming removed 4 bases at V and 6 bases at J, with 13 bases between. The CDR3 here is CASSPGPGPQPQHF. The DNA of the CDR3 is TGCGCCAGCAGCCCGGGACCGGGACCTCAGCCCCAGCATTTT.

The chain's CDR3 is CASSLGRRDLTLGYTF. The CDR3 coding sequence is TGTGCCAGCAGCTTGGGACGACGGGACCTGACGCTCGGCTACACCTTC. The chain uses TRBV11-2 and TRBJ1-2, with D possibly being TRBD1 (5 bases). Germline CDR1 reads SGHAT; CDR2 reads FQNNGV. The CDR3 contains 16 residues. Trimming pared 3 bases from V and 8 bases from J, leaving 22 bases between. The entire variable domain, with the rest obtained from reference TRBV11-2 and TRBJ1-2, is as follows: EAGVAQSPRYKIIEKRQSVAFWCNPISGHATLYWYQQILGQGPKLLIQFQNNGVVDDSQLPKDRFSAERLKGVDSTLKIQPAKLEDSAVYLCASSLGRRDLTLGYTFGSGTRLTVV.

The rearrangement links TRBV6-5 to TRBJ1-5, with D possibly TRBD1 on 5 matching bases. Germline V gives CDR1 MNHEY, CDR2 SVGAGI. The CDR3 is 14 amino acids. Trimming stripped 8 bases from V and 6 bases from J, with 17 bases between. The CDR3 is CASAIGGASQPQHF. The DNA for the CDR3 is TGTGCCAGCGCCATAGGCGGGGCAAGTCAGCCCCAGCATTTT.